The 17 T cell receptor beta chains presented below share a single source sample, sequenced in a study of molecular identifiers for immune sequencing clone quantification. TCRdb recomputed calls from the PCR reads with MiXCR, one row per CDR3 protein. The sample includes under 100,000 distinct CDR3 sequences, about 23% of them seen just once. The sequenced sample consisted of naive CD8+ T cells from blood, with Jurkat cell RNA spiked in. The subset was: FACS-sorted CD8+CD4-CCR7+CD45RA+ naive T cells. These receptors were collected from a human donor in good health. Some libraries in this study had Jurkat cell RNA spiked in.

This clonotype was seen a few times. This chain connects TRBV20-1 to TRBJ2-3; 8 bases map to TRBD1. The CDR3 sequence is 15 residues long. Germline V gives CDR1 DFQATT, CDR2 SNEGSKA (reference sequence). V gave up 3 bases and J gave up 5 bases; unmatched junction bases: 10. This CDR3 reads CSARIETGVRDTQYF. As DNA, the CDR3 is TGCAGTGCTAGGATTGAGACAGGGGTGAGAGATACGCAGTATTTT.

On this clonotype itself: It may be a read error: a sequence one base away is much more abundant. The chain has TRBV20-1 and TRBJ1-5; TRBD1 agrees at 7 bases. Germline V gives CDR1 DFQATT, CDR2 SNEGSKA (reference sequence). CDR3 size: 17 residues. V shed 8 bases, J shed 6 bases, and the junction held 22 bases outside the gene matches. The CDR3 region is CSTPQISLGQVGQPQHF. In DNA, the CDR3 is TGCAGTACTCCCCAGATTTCCCTAGGACAGGTTGGTCAGCCCCAGCATTTT.

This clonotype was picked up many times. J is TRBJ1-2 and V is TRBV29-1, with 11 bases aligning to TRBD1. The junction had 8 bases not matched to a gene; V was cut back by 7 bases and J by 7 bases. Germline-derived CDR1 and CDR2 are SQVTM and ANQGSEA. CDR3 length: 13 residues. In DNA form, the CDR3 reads TGCAGCGGGGTCGGACAGGGGGCGCTTGGCTACACCTTC. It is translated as CSGVGQGALGYTF.

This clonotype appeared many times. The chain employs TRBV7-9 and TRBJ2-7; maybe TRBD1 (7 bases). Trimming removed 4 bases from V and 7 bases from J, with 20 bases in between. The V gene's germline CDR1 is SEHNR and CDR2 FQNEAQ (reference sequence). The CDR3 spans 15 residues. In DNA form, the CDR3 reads TGTGCCAGCAGCTCCCGTCAGGGGGGCGATGGGGAGCAGTACTTC. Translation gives CASSSRQGGDGEQYF. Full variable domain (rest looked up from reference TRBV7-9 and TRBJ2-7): DTGVSQNPRHKITKRGQNVTFRCDPISEHNRLYWYRQTLGQGPEFLTYFQNEAQLEKSRLLSDRFSAERPKGSFSTLEIQRTEQGDSAMYLCASSSRQGGDGEQYFGPGTRLTVT.

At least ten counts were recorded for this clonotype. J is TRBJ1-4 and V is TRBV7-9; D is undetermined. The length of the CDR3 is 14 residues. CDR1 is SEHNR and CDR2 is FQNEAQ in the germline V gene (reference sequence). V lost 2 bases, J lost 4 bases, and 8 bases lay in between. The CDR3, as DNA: TGTGCCAGCAGCTTAACGCTAGATAATGAAAAACTGTTTTTT. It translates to CASSLTLDNEKLFF.

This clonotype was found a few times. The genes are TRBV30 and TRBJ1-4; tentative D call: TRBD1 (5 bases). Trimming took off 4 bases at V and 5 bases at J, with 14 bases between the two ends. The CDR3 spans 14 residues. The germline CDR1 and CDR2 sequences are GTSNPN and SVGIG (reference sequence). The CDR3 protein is CAWKGQPLNEKLFF. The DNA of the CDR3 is TGTGCCTGGAAGGGGCAACCACTAAATGAAAAACTGTTTTTT.

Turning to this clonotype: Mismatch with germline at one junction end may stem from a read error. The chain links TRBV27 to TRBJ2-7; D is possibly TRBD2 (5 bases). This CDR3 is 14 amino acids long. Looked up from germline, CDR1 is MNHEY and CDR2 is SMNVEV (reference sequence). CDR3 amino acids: CVSRPGVGPFEQYF. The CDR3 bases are TGTGTCAGCAGGCCCGGGGTAGGGCCCTTCGAGCAGTACTTC.

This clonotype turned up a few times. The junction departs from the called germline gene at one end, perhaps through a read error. As DNA, the CDR3 is TGTGCCAGCAGCTTTGGTATCATCTATAGCGATCAGCCCCAGCATTTT. Its protein is CASSFGIIYSDQPQHF. The rearrangement links TRBV5-8 to TRBJ1-5; D unresolved. CDR1 and CDR2 (germline): SGHTS, YDEGEE. The CDR3 is 16 amino acids.

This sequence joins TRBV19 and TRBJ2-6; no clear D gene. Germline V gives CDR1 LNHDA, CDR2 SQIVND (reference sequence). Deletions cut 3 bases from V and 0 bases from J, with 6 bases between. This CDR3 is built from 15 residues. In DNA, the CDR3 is TGTGCCAGTAGTATCTGGAGCTCTGGGGCCAACGTCCTGACTTTC. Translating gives CASSIWSSGANVLTF.

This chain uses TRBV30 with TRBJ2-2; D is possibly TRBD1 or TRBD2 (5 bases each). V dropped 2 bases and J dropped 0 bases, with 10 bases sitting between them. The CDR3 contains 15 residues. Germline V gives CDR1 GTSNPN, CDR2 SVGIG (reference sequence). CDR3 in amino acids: CAWSLGPANTGELFF. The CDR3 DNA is TGTGCCTGGAGTCTGGGACCCGCGAACACCGGGGAGCTGTTTTTT.

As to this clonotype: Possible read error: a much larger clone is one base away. The DNA of the CDR3 is TGTGCCAGCAGCCAGCAGACAGGGGGTAACAATGCGCAGTTCTTC. It yields the protein CASSQQTGGNNAQFF. V is TRBV7-9 and J is TRBJ2-1, with 9 bases aligning to TRBD1. The CDR3 covers 15 residues. Per germline, CDR1 SEHNR and CDR2 FQNEAQ (reference sequence).

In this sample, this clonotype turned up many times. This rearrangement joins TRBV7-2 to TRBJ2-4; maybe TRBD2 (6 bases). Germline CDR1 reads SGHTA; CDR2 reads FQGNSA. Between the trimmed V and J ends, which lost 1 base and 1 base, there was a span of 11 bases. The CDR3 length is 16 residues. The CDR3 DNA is TGTGCCAGCAGCTTAGATGGCGGGGCGGCCAAAAACATTCAGTACTTC. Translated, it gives CASSLDGGAAKNIQYF.

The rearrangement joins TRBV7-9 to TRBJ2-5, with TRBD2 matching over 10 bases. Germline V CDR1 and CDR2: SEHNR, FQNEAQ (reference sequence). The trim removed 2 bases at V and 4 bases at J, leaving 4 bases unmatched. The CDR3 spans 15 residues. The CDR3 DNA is TGTGCCAGCAGCTTAAGTCCTAGCGGGGGAGAGACCCAGTACTTC. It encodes CASSLSPSGGETQYF.

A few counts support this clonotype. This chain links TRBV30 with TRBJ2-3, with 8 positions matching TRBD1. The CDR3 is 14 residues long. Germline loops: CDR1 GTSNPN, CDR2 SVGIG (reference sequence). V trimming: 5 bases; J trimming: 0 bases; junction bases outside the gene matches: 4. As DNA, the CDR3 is TGTGCCTGGGAGACAGGGGTTAGCACAGATACGCAGTATTTT. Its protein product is CAWETGVSTDTQYF. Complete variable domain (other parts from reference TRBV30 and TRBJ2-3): SQTIHQWPATLVQPVGSPLSLECTVEGTSNPNLYWYRQAAGRGLQLLFYSVGIGQISSEVPQNLSASRPQDRQFILSSKKLLLSDSGFYLCAWETGVSTDTQYFGPGTRLTVL.

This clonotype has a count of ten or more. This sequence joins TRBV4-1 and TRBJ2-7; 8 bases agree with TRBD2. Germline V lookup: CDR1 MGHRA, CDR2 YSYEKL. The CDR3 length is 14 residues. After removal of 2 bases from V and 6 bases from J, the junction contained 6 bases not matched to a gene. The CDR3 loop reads CASSQTSGGGEQYF. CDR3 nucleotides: TGCGCCAGCAGCCAAACCAGCGGGGGCGGCGAGCAGTACTTC.

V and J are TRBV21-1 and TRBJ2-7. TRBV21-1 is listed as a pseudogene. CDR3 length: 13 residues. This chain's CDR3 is CASSTGVTYEQYF. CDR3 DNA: TGTGCCAGCAGCACTGGGGTTACCTACGAGCAGTACTTC.

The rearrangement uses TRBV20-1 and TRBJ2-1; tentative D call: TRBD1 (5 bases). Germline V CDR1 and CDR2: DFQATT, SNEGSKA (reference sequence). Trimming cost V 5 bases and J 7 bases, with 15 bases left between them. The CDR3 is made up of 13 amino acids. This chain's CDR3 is CSAFVQVANEQFF. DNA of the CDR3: TGCAGTGCTTTCGTACAGGTGGCTAATGAGCAGTTCTTC.